The clone carrying this T cell receptor beta chain was seen repeatedly, ten times or more. The target antigen is unknown. The junction and the germline gene differ at one end; a read error may be behind it. TCRdb fed the 5' RACE reads into MiXCR, producing one record per CDR3 protein. The sample yields 300,000 to 450,000 distinct CDR3 sequences, approximately 6% seen once. The data belong to a study of T cells after yellow fever vaccination. Study context: Fractions of limited cellularity were prepared by means of SMART-Seq v4 Ultra Low Input.

Study-level points and caveats: Researchers noted that a small share of clonotypes showed up in both CD4 and CD8 compartments. High-abundance clonotypes from the bulk population could contaminate FACS-sorted repertoires.

Germline V gene sequence: CDR1 DFQATT, CDR2 SNEGSKA (reference sequence). The CDR3 runs to 13 residues. V gene TRBV20-1 combines with J gene TRBJ1-1; the D is unclear. This receptor was identified in a man aged 30 to 39 who received the YFV17D yellow fever vaccine. Sequencing used PBMCs, obtained 5 days after the yellow fever booster vaccination. CDR3 sequence: CSAPRTYNTEHKF. DNA for the CDR3: TGCAGTGCTCCCCGGACTTATAACACTGAACACAAATTT.